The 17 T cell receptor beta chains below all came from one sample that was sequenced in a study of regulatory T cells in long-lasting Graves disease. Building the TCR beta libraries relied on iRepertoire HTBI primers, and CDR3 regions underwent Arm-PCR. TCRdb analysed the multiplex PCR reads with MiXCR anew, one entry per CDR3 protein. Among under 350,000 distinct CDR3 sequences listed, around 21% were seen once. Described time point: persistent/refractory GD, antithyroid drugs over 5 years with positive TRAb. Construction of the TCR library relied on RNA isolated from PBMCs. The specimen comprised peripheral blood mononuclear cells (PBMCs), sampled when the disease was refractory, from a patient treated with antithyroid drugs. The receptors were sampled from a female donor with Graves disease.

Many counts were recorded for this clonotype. CDR3 amino acids: CAISESGVSGGTDPLRAEAFF. CDR3 nucleotide sequence: TGTGCCATCAGTGAGTCAGGGGTCTCAGGGGGCACGGACCCCTTAAGGGCTGAAGCTTTCTTT. J is TRBJ1-1 and V is TRBV10-3, with TRBD1 identical over 8 bases. Germline V gene lookup returns CDR1 ENHRY and CDR2 SYGVKD. V dropped 0 bases and J dropped 6; count of bases not matched to a gene: 24. The CDR3 length is 21 residues.

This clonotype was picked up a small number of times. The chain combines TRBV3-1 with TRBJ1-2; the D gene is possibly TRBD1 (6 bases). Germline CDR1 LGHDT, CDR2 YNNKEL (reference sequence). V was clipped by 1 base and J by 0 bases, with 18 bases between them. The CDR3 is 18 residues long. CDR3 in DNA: TGTGCCAGCAGCCAAGTGTCTCAGGGGTCCCCAGCTAACTATGGCTACACCTTC. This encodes CASSQVSQGSPANYGYTF.

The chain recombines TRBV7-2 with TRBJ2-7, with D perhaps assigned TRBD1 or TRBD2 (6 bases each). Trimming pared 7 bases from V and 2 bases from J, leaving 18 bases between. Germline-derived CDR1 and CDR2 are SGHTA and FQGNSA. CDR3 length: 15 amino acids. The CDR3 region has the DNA TGTGCCAGCACCTATGCGAGGGGGGAAACCTACGAGCAGTACTTC. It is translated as CASTYARGETYEQYF.

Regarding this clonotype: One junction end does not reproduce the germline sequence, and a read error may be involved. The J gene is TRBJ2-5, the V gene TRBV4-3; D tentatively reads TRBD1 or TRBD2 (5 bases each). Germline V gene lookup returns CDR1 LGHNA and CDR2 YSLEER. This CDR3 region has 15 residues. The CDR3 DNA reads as TGCGCCAGCACCCAAGATGCAAGTTGGGGGGAGACCCAGTACTTC. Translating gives CASTQDASWGETQYF.

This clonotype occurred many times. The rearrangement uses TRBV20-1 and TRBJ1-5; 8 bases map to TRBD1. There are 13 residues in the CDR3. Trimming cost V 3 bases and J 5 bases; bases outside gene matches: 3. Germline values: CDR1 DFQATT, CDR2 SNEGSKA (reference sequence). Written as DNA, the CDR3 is TGCAGTGCTAGTCGGGGACAGGATCAGCCCCAGCATTTT. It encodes CSASRGQDQPQHF.

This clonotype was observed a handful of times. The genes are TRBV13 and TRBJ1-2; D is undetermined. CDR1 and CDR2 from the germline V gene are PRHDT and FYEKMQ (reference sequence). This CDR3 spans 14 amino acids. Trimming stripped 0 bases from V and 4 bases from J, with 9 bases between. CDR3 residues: CASSLGIQSYGYTF. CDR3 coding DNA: TGTGCCAGCAGCTTAGGGATACAGAGCTATGGCTACACCTTC.

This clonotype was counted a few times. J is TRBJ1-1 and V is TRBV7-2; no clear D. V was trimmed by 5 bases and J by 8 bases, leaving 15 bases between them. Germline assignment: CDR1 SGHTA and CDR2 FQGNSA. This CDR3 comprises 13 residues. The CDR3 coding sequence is TGTGCCAGCAGCCCCCTCCGGGGTTGGGAAGCTTTCTTT. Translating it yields CASSPLRGWEAFF.

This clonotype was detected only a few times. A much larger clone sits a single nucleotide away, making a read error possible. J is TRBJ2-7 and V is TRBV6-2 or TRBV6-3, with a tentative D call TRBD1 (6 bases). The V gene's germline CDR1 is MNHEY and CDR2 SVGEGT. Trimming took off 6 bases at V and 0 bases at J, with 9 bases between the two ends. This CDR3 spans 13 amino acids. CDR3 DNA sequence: TGTGCCAGCAGCCGACAGGCCTCCTACGAGCAGTACTTC. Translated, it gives CASSRQASYEQYF.

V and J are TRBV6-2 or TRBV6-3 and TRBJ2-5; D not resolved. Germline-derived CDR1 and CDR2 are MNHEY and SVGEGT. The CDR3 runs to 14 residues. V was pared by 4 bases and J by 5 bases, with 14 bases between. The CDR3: CASSSYSLYETQYF. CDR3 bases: TGTGCCAGCAGTTCGTACAGTTTGTACGAGACCCAGTACTTC.

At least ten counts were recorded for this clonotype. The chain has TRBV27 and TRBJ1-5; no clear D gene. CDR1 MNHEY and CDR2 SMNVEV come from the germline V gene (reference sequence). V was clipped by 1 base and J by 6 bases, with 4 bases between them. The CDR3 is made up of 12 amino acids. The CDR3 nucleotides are TGTGCCAGCAGTTTATTGGGTCAGCCCCAGCATTTT. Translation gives CASSLLGQPQHF.

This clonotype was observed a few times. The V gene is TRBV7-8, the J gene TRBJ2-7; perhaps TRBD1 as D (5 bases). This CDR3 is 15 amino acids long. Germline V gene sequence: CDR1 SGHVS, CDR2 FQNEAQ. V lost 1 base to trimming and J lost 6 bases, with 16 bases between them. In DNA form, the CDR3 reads TGTGCCAGCAGCTTAGGCGGTTGGGGCGCGACCGAGCAGTACTTC. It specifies CASSLGGWGATEQYF.

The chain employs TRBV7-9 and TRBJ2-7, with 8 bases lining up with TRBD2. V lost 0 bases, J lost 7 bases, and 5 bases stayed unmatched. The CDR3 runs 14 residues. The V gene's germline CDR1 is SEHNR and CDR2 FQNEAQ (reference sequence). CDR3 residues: CASSLAREGREQYF. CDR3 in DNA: TGTGCCAGCAGCTTAGCACGGGAGGGTCGGGAGCAGTACTTC. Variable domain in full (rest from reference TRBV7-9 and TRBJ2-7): DTGVSQNPRHKITKRGQNVTFRCDPISEHNRLYWYRQTLGQGPEFLTYFQNEAQLEKSRLLSDRFSAERPKGSFSTLEIQRTEQGDSAMYLCASSLAREGREQYFGPGTRLTVT.

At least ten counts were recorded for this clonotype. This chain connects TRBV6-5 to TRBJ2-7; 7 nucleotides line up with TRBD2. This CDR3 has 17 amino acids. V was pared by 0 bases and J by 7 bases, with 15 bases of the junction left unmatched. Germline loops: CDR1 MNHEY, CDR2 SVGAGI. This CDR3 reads CASSYSDRDYLIYEQYF. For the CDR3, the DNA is TGTGCCAGCAGTTACTCGGACCGGGACTACCTTATCTATGAGCAGTACTTC.

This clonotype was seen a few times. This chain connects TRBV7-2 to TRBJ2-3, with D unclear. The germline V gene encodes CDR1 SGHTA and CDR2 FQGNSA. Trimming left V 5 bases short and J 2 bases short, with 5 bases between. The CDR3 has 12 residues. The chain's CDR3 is CASSPYTDTQYF. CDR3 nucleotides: TGTGCCAGCAGCCCCTACACAGATACGCAGTATTTT.

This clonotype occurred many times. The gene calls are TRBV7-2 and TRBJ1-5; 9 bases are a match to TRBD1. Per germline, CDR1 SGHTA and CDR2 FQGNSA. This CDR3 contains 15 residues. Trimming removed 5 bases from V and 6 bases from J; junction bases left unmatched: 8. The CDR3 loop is CASSARQGVSQPQHF. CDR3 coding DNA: TGTGCCAGCAGCGCCCGACAGGGGGTGTCTCAGCCCCAGCATTTT.

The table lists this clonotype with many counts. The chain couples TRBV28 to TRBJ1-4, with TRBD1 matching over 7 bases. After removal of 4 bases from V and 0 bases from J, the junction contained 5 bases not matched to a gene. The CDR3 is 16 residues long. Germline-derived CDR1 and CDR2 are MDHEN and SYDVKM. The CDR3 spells CASSWRQGATNEKLFF. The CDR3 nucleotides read TGTGCCAGCAGTTGGAGACAGGGCGCAACTAATGAAAAACTGTTTTTT.

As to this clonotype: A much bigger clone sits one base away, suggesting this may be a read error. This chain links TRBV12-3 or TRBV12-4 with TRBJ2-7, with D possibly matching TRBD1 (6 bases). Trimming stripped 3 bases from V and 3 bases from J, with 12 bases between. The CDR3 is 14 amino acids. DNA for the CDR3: TGTGCCAGCAGTTTCTCGACAGGAATCTACGAGCAGTACTTC. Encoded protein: CASSFSTGIYEQYF.